This T cell receptor beta chain originates from a study of blood T cell repertoires in COVID-19. Study-level background: T cells, B-cell-depleted T cells, or PBMCs supplied cDNA or gDNA.

Assay used: immunoSEQ multiplex PCR; TCRdb lists only in-frame clones, some missing. The table records some 97,000 clones, 70% to 80% of them present only once. V lost 0 bases, J lost 6 bases, and 9 bases lay in between. Germline V gene data show CDR1 as MNHEY and CDR2 as SMNVEV (reference sequence). This CDR3 is built from 13 residues. The TCR comes from a man aged 65-85 years with active or convalescent COVID-19. Specimen: peripheral blood. The gene calls are TRBV27 and TRBJ2-7, with D perhaps TRBD1 (5 bases). CDR3 sequence reads: CASSLSREGEQYF. CDR3 coding DNA: TGTGCCAGCAGTTTATCCAGGGAAGGCGAGCAGTACTTC.